This TCR beta chain was captured by sequencing in a study of blood T cell repertoires in COVID-19. The V and J ends lost 4 bases and 6 bases, in that order; junction bases with no gene match: 19. The germline gives CDR1 LGHDT, CDR2 YNNKEL (reference sequence). The CDR3 consists of 19 residues. Clones were read by immunoSEQ multiplex PCR, and TCRdb kept only the in-frame ones, dropping some. The sample carries 100,000 to 150,000 clones, more than 75% recorded once. This clonotype was obtained from a human donor in a cohort sampled during active COVID-19. The V and J genes are TRBV3-1 (or the pseudogene TRBV3-2) and TRBJ2-1; 9 nucleotides line up with TRBD2. The specimen was peripheral blood. CDR3 in amino acids: CASSLVGGGRLAGSNEQFF. The CDR3 DNA sequence: TGTGCCAGCAGCCTCGTGGGTGGCGGTCGTCTAGCGGGAAGCAATGAGCAGTTCTTC.